A single sample gave rise to the 9 T cell receptor beta chains below, sequenced in a study of sequential checkpoint blockade in melanoma. This table comes from immunoSEQ multiplex PCR, and its TCRdb copy is limited to in-frame clones, with some not included. In the table there are around 2,000 clones, roughly a fifth of which are singletons. Regarding treatment: randomized to nivolumab then ipilimumab (arm A) or the reverse (arm B). The sample consisted of tumor tissue (inferred from file names), taken from a patient given nivolumab and ipilimumab in sequence. The receptors derive from a human donor with melanoma.

This clone was detected only a few times. V usage is TRBV11-3 and J usage is TRBJ2-1, with TRBD1 identical over 8 bases. CDR1 SGHNT and CDR2 YENEEA come from the germline V gene. V trimming: 6 bases; J trimming: 5 bases; junction bases outside the gene matches: 9. The CDR3 length is 15 residues. Here the CDR3 DNA reads TGTGCCAGCAGTTCCCGCGGGACAGGCGACAATGAGCAGTTCTTC. It specifies CASSSRGTGDNEQFF.

This clone has only a few counts. V gene TRBV11-3 combines with J gene TRBJ2-3; D is perhaps TRBD2 (6 bases). The CDR3 spans 15 residues. Germline CDR1 SGHNT, CDR2 YENEEA. V lost 5 bases and J lost 5, with 17 bases in between. The CDR3 bases are TGTGCCAGCAGCCCCGATCGGGGGAGTAAAGATACGCAGTATTTT. Amino acids: CASSPDRGSKDTQYF.

This clone is deemed medium-sized. The chain carries TRBV16 and TRBJ2-1, with no clear D. Trimming took off 4 bases at V and 5 bases at J, with 18 bases between the two ends. Per the germline V gene, CDR1 is KGHSY and CDR2 is FQNENV. The CDR3 sequence is 16 residues long. The CDR3 sequence: CASSPRARAYHNEQFF. CDR3 nucleotides: TGTGCCAGCAGCCCTCGAGCTCGGGCTTACCACAATGAGCAGTTCTTC.

This clone was detected a few times. This sequence joins TRBV6-8 and TRBJ2-1; 10 bases map to TRBD2. Per germline, CDR1 MNHGY and CDR2 SAAAGT. This CDR3 contains 15 residues. Trimming cost V 8 bases and J 6 bases; bases outside gene matches: 10. For the CDR3, the DNA is TGTGCCAGCGGGCCTAGCGGGAGAATTGGCAATGAGCAGTTCTTC. Translating gives CASGPSGRIGNEQFF.

The rearrangement uses TRBV30 and TRBJ2-4; maybe TRBD1 (6 bases). CDR3 length equals 15 residues. The germline V and J ends were trimmed by 4 bases and 2 bases, with 15 bases remaining between them. Germline V lookup: CDR1 GTSNPN, CDR2 SVGIG (reference sequence). DNA for the CDR3: TGTGCCTGGAACAGACAGGATTCATCCAAAAACATTCAGTACTTC. Encoded protein: CAWNRQDSSKNIQYF.

In its sample, this clone was seen a few times. J is TRBJ2-3 and V is TRBV5-1; 8 bases agree with TRBD1. This CDR3 contains 15 residues. V shed 4 bases, J shed 4 bases, and the junction held 8 bases outside the gene matches. Per the germline V gene, CDR1 is SGHRS and CDR2 is YFSETQ. Here the CDR3 reads CASSAEGRGPDTQYF. The DNA for the CDR3 is TGCGCCAGCAGCGCCGAGGGCAGGGGGCCAGATACGCAGTATTTT. The entire variable domain, with the rest obtained from reference TRBV5-1 and TRBJ2-3, is as follows: KAGVTQTPRYLIKTRGQQVTLSCSPISGHRSVSWYQQTPGQGLQFLFEYFSETQRNKGNFPGRFSGRQFSNSRSEMNVSTLELGDSALYLCASSAEGRGPDTQYFGPGTRLTVL.

This clone was recorded a few times. The chain links TRBV6-8 to TRBJ2-1, with D unclear. The germline V gene has CDR1 MNHGY and CDR2 SAAAGT. The CDR3 contains 14 residues. V dropped 0 bases and J dropped 0 bases, with 3 bases sitting between them. The CDR3 nucleotides are TGTGCCAGCAGTTACTCAAGCTCCTACAATGAGCAGTTCTTC. This encodes CASSYSSSYNEQFF.

The V and J genes are TRBV6-8 and TRBJ1-1; D is ambiguous. CDR3 length: 12 residues. Germline values: CDR1 MNHGY, CDR2 SAAAGT. V was shortened by 5 bases and J by 11 bases, with 15 bases between the two germline ends. CDR3 in amino acids: CASSTMAPGAFF. The DNA of the CDR3 is TGTGCCAGCAGTACAATGGCTCCAGGCGCTTTCTTT.

The CDR3 DNA reads TGTGCCAGTAGTAGACGGCAGACCCGTAGCACAGATACGCAGTATTTT. Translating gives CASSRRQTRSTDTQYF. The rearrangement links TRBV19 to TRBJ2-3; no clear D. Germline V CDR1 and CDR2: LNHDA, SQIVND (reference sequence). The CDR3 has 16 residues. The germline V and J ends were trimmed by 4 bases and 0 bases, with 14 bases remaining between them.